This TCR beta chain was retrieved from a study of blood T cells in healthy people across ages (dated by TCRdb to between 2015 and 2017). Regarding the study in general: In model experiments, template switching captured roughly one uniquely barcoded TCR beta cDNA molecule for every two T cells. Using deep sequencing normalized with unique cDNA molecular identifiers, the study measured how TCR beta repertoire diversity changes with age. The donors were divided into four age groups: young (average around 16 years), middle-aged (approximately 39), aged (about 60) and long-lived (around 87). Two additional independent replicas of 1 million unique cDNA reads from the same blood draw were analyzed for two donors (one aged 18 to 30 and one aged 80 or older). What the research found in general, with its limitations: Compared with the aged group, the long-lived group had more naive CD4+ T cells, fewer expanded clones and increased TCR diversity, a pattern suggesting age selection. Estimates of total diversity from one million sequenced T cells were regarded as lower bounds and underestimates. Conclusive comparison of naive and antigen-experienced compartments was prevented by the profiling of bulk unsorted PBMCs. The CMV infection status of donors was not known, potentially confounding age-related changes in expanded clonotypes. Observed TCR beta diversity per million T cells fell roughly linearly with age, and a significant reduction was already apparent by age approximately 40. A strong correlation was found between observed TCR beta diversity and the percentage of naive T cells measured by flow cytometry.

In the case of this clonotype: This clone's antigen is unknown. Base qualities are missing; no much larger clone stands one base away.

Libraries were constructed by 5' RACE. Reads for this sample came from an Illumina HiSeq 2500. A second 7 to 11 cycle PCR used a sample-barcoded 5' primer and a J-beta primer mix. Each TCR beta cDNA molecule received a unique molecular identifier from a template-switch 5' adaptor carrying 12 random nucleotides. Each sample yielded at least 3 million CDR3-containing paired-end reads. First-strand cDNA synthesis was performed from all RNA using the Mint cDNA synthesis kit, with priming by a TRBC-specific oligonucleotide. After uracil-DNA glycosylase treatment, a first 18-cycle PCR used universal primers M1SS and BC2_uni_R on all cDNA. On the authors' methods: For normalization, 1 million high-quality reads were randomly selected from each sample, with every read carrying a distinct molecular identifier. Reads with shared molecular identifiers were discarded instead of being binned into consensus sequences. CDR3 identification, clonotype clustering and error correction used MiTCR with a Q25 quality threshold and the strictest error-elimination algorithm. A nonparametric unseen species model with Euler transformation was used to estimate lower-bound total TCR beta diversity. Clones were called with MiXCR by TCRdb after fastp trimmed the public reads at Q25, and only in-frame beta chains were retained. Every entry covers one CDR3 protein and lists the most common genes and DNA from its rows. None of the V and J calls come from the authors' own analysis; TCRdb made them. Here the sample has about 780,000 distinct CDR3 sequences; approximately 24% occur a single time. Together, the top ten hold less than 3.5% of the sample.

The CDR1 and CDR2 encoded by the germline V gene (reference sequence) are MNHNY and SVGAGI. Trimming leaves V shorter by 6 bases and J shorter by 5 bases, with the junction holding 9 bases beyond the gene matches. Spanning cysteine to phenylalanine, the CDR3 consists of 14 amino acids. Only the CDR3 part of the read is kept: 42 bases, read in frame from the first base. Systemically healthy Caucasian individuals from Russia, some 36 in total and aged roughly 6 to 100 years, were included as donors. Each donor gave ten milliliters of peripheral blood, collected into EDTA-treated Vacutainer tubes. Ficoll-Paque density-gradient centrifugation was used to isolate PBMCs, with at least 6.5 million per sample. Total RNA, at least 6 micrograms per sample, was extracted from PBMCs with Trizol reagent. Naive CD45RAhigh/CD27high T cell percentages were measured by flow cytometry on a PBMC aliquot from every donor.

The same data also went into a second study, on T cells of mothers and their children. Reported in the second study: Donors were nine systemically healthy Caucasian individuals: three mothers and their six children. cDNA synthesis used all of the extracted RNA, with around 1.5 ug of RNA in each 15 ul reaction. In the second PCR, sample barcodes and 2-4 random nucleotides were introduced via the M1S primer. Over 9.5 million TCR beta CDR3 reads were obtained for each mother, and millions of reads were obtained for each child. TCR recombination output is similarly shaped by thymic selection in related and unrelated pairs, with a minor effect exerted by inherited differences. Normalized repertoire overlap was always slightly but never significantly higher in related than unrelated mother-child pairs. No persistent microchimeric T cell clones were found, with a detection sensitivity of approximately 100 clones per million clonotypes. In the study, deep NGS was used to compare the TCR beta repertoires of mothers and children, and features distinguishing related mother-child pairs from unrelated individuals were sought. Mothers averaged around 43 +/- 4 years of age and children averaged about 10 +/- 4 years. Libraries were sequenced on Illumina HiSeq 2000 with 100+100 nt paired-end reads after adapter ligation with NEBNext reagents. To prevent cross-contamination, the mother and child libraries were prepared a month apart and were sequenced in separate runs. For each donor, between about 450,000 and 2,300,000 distinct TCR beta clonotypes were identified. Naive TCR beta clonotypes were estimated from low-frequency clonotypes matched to each donor's FACS-determined naive share, without sorting.

Recombination connected TRBV6-6 to TRBJ1-1; 7 of the junction bases match TRBD1. This receptor was identified in a boy younger than 18 in good health. The sample taken for sequencing was blood. The CDR3 reads CASRSDRAGTEAFF. In nucleotides, the sequence is TGTGCCAGCAGATCTGACAGGGCGGGAACTGAAGCTTTCTTT.